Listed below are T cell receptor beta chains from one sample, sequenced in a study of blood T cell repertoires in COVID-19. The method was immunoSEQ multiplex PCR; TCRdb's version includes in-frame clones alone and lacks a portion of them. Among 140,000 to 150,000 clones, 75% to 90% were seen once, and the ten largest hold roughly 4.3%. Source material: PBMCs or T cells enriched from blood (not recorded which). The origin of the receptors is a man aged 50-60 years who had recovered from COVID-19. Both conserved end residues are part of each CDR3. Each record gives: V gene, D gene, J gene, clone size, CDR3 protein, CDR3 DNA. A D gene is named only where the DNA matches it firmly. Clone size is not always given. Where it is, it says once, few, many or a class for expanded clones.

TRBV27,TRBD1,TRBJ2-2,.,CASSRTGTTGELFF,TGTGCCAGCAGTAGGACAGGGACCACCGGGGAGCTGTTTTTT
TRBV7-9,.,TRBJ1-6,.,CASSLERQRNSPLHF,TGTGCCAGCAGCTTAGAGCGACAGAGAAATTCACCCCTCCACTTT
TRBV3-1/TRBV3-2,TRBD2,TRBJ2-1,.,CASSPRTSGSNNEQFF,TGTGCCAGCAGCCCCCGGACTAGCGGGTCGAACAATGAGCAGTTCTTC
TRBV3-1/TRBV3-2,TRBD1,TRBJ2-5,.,CASSPGTGGKETQYF,TGTGCCAGCAGCCCGGGGACAGGGGGCAAAGAGACCCAGTACTTC
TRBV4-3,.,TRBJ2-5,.,CASSQGRRGRETQYF,TGCGCCAGCAGCCAGGGACGTAGGGGGAGAGAGACCCAGTACTTC
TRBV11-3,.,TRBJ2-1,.,CASSLWTSSANEQFF,TGTGCCAGCAGCTTATGGACATCCTCGGCCAATGAGCAGTTCTTC
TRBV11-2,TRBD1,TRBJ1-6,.,CASSAQGGNSPLHF,TGTGCCAGCAGCGCACAGGGGGGGAATTCACCCCTCCACTTT
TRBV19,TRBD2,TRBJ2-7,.,CASSYGTSGKQYF,TGTGCCAGCAGTTATGGGACTAGCGGGAAGCAGTACTTC
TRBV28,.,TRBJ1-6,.,CASSPTRESPLHF,TGTGCCAGCAGTCCCACCAGGGAATCACCCCTCCACTTT
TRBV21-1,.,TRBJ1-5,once,CASPRVGCNQPQHF,TGTGCCAGCCCACGGGTGGGTTGCAATCAGCCCCAGCATTTT
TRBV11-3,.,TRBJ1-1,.,CASSLGHRNTEAFF,TGTGCCAGCAGCTTAGGACACAGGAACACTGAAGCTTTCTTT
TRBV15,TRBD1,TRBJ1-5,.,CATSSTHLQGAISNQPQHF,TGTGCCACCAGCTCTACCCATTTACAGGGGGCGATTAGCAATCAGCCCCAGCATTTT
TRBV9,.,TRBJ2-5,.,CASSVTKQGFGETQYF,TGTGCCAGCAGCGTGACAAAACAGGGATTTGGGGAGACCCAGTACTTC
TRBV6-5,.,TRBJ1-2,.,CASSYVLGDYGYTF,TGTGCCAGCAGTTACGTTTTGGGCGACTATGGCTACACCTTC
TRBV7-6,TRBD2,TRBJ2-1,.,CASSSGAGGLRNEQFF,TGTGCCAGCAGCTCCGGGGCGGGGGGCTTAAGGAATGAGCAGTTCTTC
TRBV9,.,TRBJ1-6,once,CASSAGWDSPLHF,TGTGCCAGCAGCGCAGGGTGGGATTCACCCCTCCACTTT
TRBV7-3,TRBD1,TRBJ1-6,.,CASSESGTGVSPLHF,TGTGCCAGCAGCGAATCCGGGACAGGGGTTTCACCCCTCCACTTT
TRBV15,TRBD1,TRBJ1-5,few,CATSRKTGGLQPQHF,TGTGCCACCAGCAGAAAAACAGGGGGTCTTCAGCCCCAGCATTTT
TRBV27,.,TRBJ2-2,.,CASSLARPEVGELFF,TGTGCCAGCAGTTTGGCTAGGCCTGAGGTCGGGGAGCTGTTTTTT
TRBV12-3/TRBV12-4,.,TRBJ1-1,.,CASSLRDITEAFF,TGTGCCAGCAGTCTCCGGGACATCACTGAAGCTTTCTTT
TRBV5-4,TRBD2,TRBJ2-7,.,CASSAGTSGPYEQYF,TGTGCCAGCAGCGCCGGGACTAGCGGCCCCTACGAGCAGTACTTC
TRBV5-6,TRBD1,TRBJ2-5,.,CASTHGTGGETQYF,TGTGCCAGCACCCATGGGACAGGTGGAGAGACCCAGTACTTC
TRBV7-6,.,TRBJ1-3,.,CASSLGTGARANTIYF,TGTGCCAGCAGCTTAGGGACTGGAGCGCGTGCAAACACCATATATTTT
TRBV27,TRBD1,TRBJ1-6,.,CASSDLHGTDSPLHF,TGTGCCAGCAGCGATTTACACGGGACAGATTCACCCCTCCACTTT